This TCR beta chain was identified in a study of read filtering for tumor transcriptome and immune sequencing (dated by TCRdb to the early 2020s). Describing the broader study: Of the patients in the cohort, more than 16 were male and 14 were female, and their mean age was about 70 years, with a range of about 47 to 80. A main aim was a read-filtering strategy for immune repertoire data, specifically whether clonotypes supported by a single read should be removed. By revised international staging, 8 or 9 patients were R-ISS I, about 15 were R-ISS II and about seven were R-ISS III. TCR-region mapped reads per sample ranged from about 4 to 11 million with IR-seq versus only roughly 85 to 1,300 with RNA-seq. Whole-transcriptome libraries were prepared with the TruSeq RNA Access Library Prep Kit after DNase treatment. Using the same bone marrow samples, the study ran both targeted immune repertoire sequencing and bulk whole-transcriptome sequencing and then compared the TCR repertoires from each method. Broad study findings and their caveats: Compared with RNA-seq, IR-seq captured clonotypes at much higher depth and more reliably, and a smaller IR-seq throughput was enough to identify most shared clonotypes. The sorted CD138-negative fraction was not purified T cells but a mixed bone marrow immune population. Single-read clonotypes made up roughly four fifths of clonotypes but about 3.6% of total reads in IR-seq, and over 60% of clonotypes and about 45% of reads in RNA-seq. The correlation between IR-seq and RNA-seq shared clonotype proportions was increased by removal of single-read clonotypes.

Bone marrow was sampled from every patient at the time of active disease. Ficoll-Hypaque density gradient centrifugation was used to isolate bone marrow mononuclear cells. Myeloma plasma cells were removed and CD138-negative cells were collected by negative selection after labeling with CD138 magnetic microbeads on a MACS separator. Flow cytometry on an Attune NxT with CD138 antibodies was used to check the purity of the isolated cells. TRIzol reagent was used to extract total RNA, which was then quantified with a NanoDrop spectrophotometer. Paired RNA-seq and IR-seq were performed on the CD138-negative bone marrow sample of each patient. As for this clonotype: There is no known antigen for this receptor. A much larger clone differs by one base, so this may be a read error.

TCR libraries were built from 400 ng RNA with the Immunoverse kit, using molecular barcoded adaptors covering alpha/delta and beta/gamma chains. TCR library preparation used the same RNA that was used for transcriptome sequencing. TCR libraries were sequenced on an Illumina HiSeq 4000 with 2 x 150 cycles. For the original study's pipeline: TCR reads were aligned to human V, D, J and C references and assembled into CDR3 clonotypes with MiXCR, including quality filtering and error correction. Clonotype counts and gene usage diversity were analyzed with the tcR package in R. For inspection of raw mapping reads, RNA-seq reads were mapped by STAR aligner version 2.5.3a onto GRCh37 of the human genome. To test the effect of sequencing depth on detected clonotypes, IR-seq fastq files were randomly downsampled using Seqtk 1.3. The public reads were quality trimmed at Q25 with fastp and then assembled into clones with MiXCR by TCRdb, keeping productive beta chains. Duplicate CDR3 protein sequences are folded into a single record with the most common DNA and genes. The V and J calls, along with clone size, are taken from TCRdb and not from the paper's own processing. The sample contains 42,000 or so distinct CDR3 sequences, around 15% of them found a single time. The ten largest account for about 30% of the sample.

CDR1 and CDR2 are read off the germline V gene as SNHLY and FYNNEI. Spanning cysteine to phenylalanine, the CDR3 consists of 14 amino acids. The entry retains the CDR3 DNA only, 42 bases that are in frame from base 1. The receptor's source is a donor at least 40 years old with multiple myeloma. The chain is encoded by TRBV2 joined to TRBJ2-5; TRBD1 is a possible D gene, resting on 5 matching bases. The material sequenced was a population of CD138-negative cells sorted from bone marrow. The cell subset or site label here, explained by the study, means: bone marrow mononuclear cells depleted of CD138+ plasma/myeloma cells by negative magnetic selection. The nucleotides are TGTTCCAGCAGTGAACAGGTTACAGAAGAGACCCAGTACTTC. Its protein is CSSSEQVTEETQYF.